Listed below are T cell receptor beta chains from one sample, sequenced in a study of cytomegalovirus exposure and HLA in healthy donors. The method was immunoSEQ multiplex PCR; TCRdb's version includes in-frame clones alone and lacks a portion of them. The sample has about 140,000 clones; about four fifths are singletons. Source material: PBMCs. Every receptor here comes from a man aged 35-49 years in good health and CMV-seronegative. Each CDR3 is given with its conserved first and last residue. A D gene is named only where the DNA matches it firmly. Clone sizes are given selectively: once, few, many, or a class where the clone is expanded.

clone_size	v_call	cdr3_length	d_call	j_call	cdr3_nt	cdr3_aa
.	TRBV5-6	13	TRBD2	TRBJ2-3	TGTGCCAGCAGTTGGACTAGCGGAGATACGCAGTATTTT	CASSWTSGDTQYF
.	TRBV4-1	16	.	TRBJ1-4	TGCGCCAGCAGCCAGCTCAGGGGAACGGGGAATGAAAAACTGTTTTTT	CASSQLRGTGNEKLFF
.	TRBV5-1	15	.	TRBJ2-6	TGCGCCACCACGCAGGCCGTCACTGGGGCCAACGTCCTGACTTTC	CATTQAVTGANVLTF
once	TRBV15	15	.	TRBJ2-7	TGTGCCACCAGCAGGGAGGGGATGGGCTCCTACGAGCAGTACTTC	CATSREGMGSYEQYF
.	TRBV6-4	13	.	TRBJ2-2	TGTGCCAGCAGTGACAGACAACACCGGGGAGCTGTTTTT	CASSDRQHRGAVF
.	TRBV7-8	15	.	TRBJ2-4	TGTGCCAGCAGCTTAGCGCAGGGCAGGGTGGGCATTCAGTACTTC	CASSLAQGRVGIQYF
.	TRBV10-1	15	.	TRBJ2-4	TGCGCCAGCAGTGAGTCGTTGGGGTTGGGAGGCATTCAGTACTTC	CASSESLGLGGIQYF
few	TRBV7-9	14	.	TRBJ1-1	TGTGCCAGCAGCTTAGGCGGGGCGGTTACTGAAGCTTTCTTT	CASSLGGAVTEAFF
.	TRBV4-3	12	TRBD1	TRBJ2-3	TGCGCCAGCAGCCATGGACAGGGCACGCAGTATTTT	CASSHGQGTQYF
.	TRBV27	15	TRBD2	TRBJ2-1	TGTGCCAGCAGTAGGCGTGGGACTAGCGAAAATGAGCAGTTCTTC	CASSRRGTSENEQFF
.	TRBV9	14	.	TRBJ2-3	TGTGCCAGCAGCGTGGCTAGGCGCACAGATACGCAGTATTTT	CASSVARRTDTQYF
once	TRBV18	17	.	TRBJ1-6	TGTGCCAGCTCACCACCGGGGACATCAGACTATAATTCACCCCTCCACTTT	CASSPPGTSDYNSPLHF
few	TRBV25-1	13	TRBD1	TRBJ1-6	TGTGCCAGCGGGAGACAGGGTAATTCACCCCTCCACTTT	CASGRQGNSPLHF
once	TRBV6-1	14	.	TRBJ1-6	TGTGCCAGCAGTGAAGGGCAGGGGTACTCACCCCTCCACTTT	CASSEGQGYSPLHF
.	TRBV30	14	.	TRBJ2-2	TGTGCCTGGAGTGCCCTGTTAGACACCGGGGAGCTGTTTTTT	CAWSALLDTGELFF
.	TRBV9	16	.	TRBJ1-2	TGTGCCAGCAGCGTACGCCTCCAGGGCTCGACACATGGCTACACCTTC	CASSVRLQGSTHGYTF
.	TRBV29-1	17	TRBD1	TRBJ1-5	TGCAGCGTTGCCGGGACAGGGGGGAGGTATAGCAATCAGCCCCAGCATTTT	CSVAGTGGRYSNQPQHF
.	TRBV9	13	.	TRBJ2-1	TGTGCCAGCAGCGTAGATGGGGGGGGCCAGCAGTTCTTC	CASSVDGGGQQFF
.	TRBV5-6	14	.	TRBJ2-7	TGTGCCAGCAGCTTAGAGCAGGGTAACGGCGAGCAGTACTTC	CASSLEQGNGEQYF
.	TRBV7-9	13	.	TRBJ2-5	TGTGCCAGCAGCACGACCCCCGACAGGACCCAGTACTTC	CASSTTPDRTQYF
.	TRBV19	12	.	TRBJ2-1	TGTGCCAGTAGTATGCAGGACAATGAGCAGTTCTTC	CASSMQDNEQFF
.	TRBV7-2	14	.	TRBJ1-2	TGTGCCAGCAGCTTCGGGCAGGGCAACTATGGCTACACCTTC	CASSFGQGNYGYTF
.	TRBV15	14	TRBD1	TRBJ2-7	TGTGCCACCTCGCAAACACAGGGGACCTACGAGCAGTACTTC	CATSQTQGTYEQYF
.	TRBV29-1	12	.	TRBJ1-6	TGCAGCGGGGGCGGGGCGGATTCACCCCTCCACTTT	CSGGGADSPLHF
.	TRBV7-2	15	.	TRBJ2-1	TGTGCCAGCAGCTTAGCGGAATCACGGGGGGCAGAGCAGTTCTTC	CASSLAESRGAEQFF
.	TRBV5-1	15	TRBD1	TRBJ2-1	TGCGCCAGCAGCACCGGGACAGGGTCCTACAATGAGCAGTTCTTC	CASSTGTGSYNEQFF
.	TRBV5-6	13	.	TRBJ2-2	TGTGCCAGCAGCTTACAGTTCACCGGGGAGCTGTTTTTT	CASSLQFTGELFF
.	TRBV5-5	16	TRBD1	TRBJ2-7	TGTGCCAGCAGCGGGGACGACAGGGGGAGTTCCTACGAGCAGTACTTC	CASSGDDRGSSYEQYF
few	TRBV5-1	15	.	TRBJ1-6	TGCGCCAGCAGCTTGATTTTGGGGGGTCGGGAACCCCTCCACTTT	CASSLILGGREPLHF
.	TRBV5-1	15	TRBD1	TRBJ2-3	TGCGCCAGCAGCTTGGCCGGCAGGGGGTCAGATACGCAGTATTTT	CASSLAGRGSDTQYF
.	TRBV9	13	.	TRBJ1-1	TGTGCCAGCAGACGGGGGGAGAACACTGAAGCTTTCTTT	CASRRGENTEAFF
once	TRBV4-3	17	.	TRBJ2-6	TGCGCCAGCAGCCATGATACAGAACTAGCTGGGGCCAACGTCCTGACTTTC	CASSHDTELAGANVLTF
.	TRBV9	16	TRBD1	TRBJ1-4	TGTGCCAGCAGCGACTCCGGACAGGGAATTAGCGAAAAACTGTTTTTT	CASSDSGQGISEKLFF
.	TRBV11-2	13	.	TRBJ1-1	TGTGCCAGCACCTTAAACATGAACACTGAAGCTTTCTTT	CASTLNMNTEAFF
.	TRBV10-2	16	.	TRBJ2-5	TGCGCCAGCAGTCGCGCAGATGGGGCCGGAGAAGAGACCCAGTACTTC	CASSRADGAGEETQYF
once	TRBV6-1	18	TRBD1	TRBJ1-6	TGTGCCAGCAGTGGAACCGGGACAGTGGGGACCTATAATTCACCCCTCCACTTT	CASSGTGTVGTYNSPLHF
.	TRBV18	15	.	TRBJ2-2	TGTGCCAGCTCCTTAGACAGGCTCAACACCGGGGAGCTGTTTTTT	CASSLDRLNTGELFF
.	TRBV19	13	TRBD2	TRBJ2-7	TGTGCCAGCAGTCGGACTAGCGGAGACGAGCAGTACTTC	CASSRTSGDEQYF
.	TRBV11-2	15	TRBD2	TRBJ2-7	TGTGCCAGCAGACAAAGCGGGAGAGGCTCCTACGAGCAGTACTTC	CASRQSGRGSYEQYF
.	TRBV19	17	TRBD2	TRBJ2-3	TGTGCCACCCAGCACGCGGGACTAGCGCAGGGCACAGATACGCAGTATTTT	CATQHAGLAQGTDTQYF
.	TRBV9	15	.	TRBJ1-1	TGTGCCAGCAGCGAACGAGGAGGGCCTAACACTGAAGCTTTCTTT	CASSERGGPNTEAFF
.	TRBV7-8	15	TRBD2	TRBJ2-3	TGTGCCAGCAGCTTATTGGGGGGGAGCACAGATACGCAGTATTTT	CASSLLGGSTDTQYF
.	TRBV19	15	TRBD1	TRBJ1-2	TGTGCCAGTAGTATAATGGCAGGGGGAAACTATGGCTACACCTTC	CASSIMAGGNYGYTF
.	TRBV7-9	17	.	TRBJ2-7	TGTGCCAGCAGCCAGCAAACCCCCATACAGGGCACCTACGAGCAGTACTTC	CASSQQTPIQGTYEQYF
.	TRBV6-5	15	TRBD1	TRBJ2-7	TGTGCCAGCAGTTACTCCGGGACAGGATTCTACGAGCAGTACTTC	CASSYSGTGFYEQYF
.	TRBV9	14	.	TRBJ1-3	TGTGCCAGCAGCGTTATCAGCTCTGGAAACACCATATATTTT	CASSVISSGNTIYF
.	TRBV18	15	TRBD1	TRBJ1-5	TGTGCCAGCTCACCGGGACAGTCCCCATCTCAGCCCCAGCATTTT	CASSPGQSPSQPQHF
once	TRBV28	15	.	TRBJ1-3	TGTGCCAGCAGTCGACAGACATCCTCTGGAAACACCATATATTTT	CASSRQTSSGNTIYF